The T cell receptor beta chain described here comes from a study of blood T cell repertoires in COVID-19. Study overall: The United States, Italy and Spain were the sources of the acute and convalescent COVID-19 samples. T cells, B-cell-depleted T cells, or PBMCs provided the cDNA or gDNA that served as material.

Participants spanned ages about 18 to 100 years and resided in about two dozen US areas. Participant-reported clinical history was the basis for cohort assignment. With V trimmed by 4 bases and J by 6 bases, 8 bases remained unmatched. This CDR3 has 15 amino acids. Per germline, CDR1 MNHEY and CDR2 SVGAGI. Profiled with immunoSEQ multiplex PCR; TCRdb holds only in-frame clones, not every one. The sample carries approximately 220,000 clones, 70% to 85% recorded once. The chain carries TRBV6-5 and TRBJ2-7; TRBD1 matches 11 bases. Sequencing used PBMCs or T cells enriched from blood (not recorded which). The receptor comes from a woman aged 35 to 49 with acute COVID-19. CDR3 nucleotides: TGTGCCAGCAGTTCCGCCGGGACAGGGGGAGGCGAGCAGTACTTC. As protein: CASSSAGTGGGEQYF.